The 15 T cell receptor beta chains presented below share a single source sample, sequenced in a study of blood T cell repertoires in COVID-19. The table came from immunoSEQ multiplex PCR; TCRdb's copy has only in-frame clones and leaves some out. The sample comprises approximately 280,000 clones, around 84% of which are singletons, and roughly 1.5% rests with the top ten. The specimen was peripheral blood. These receptors came from a human donor with COVID-19, enrolled during active disease. The donor label of this sample is uncertain.

This clone was counted a few times. The V and J genes are TRBV7-3 and TRBJ1-2, with TRBD1 as a possible D gene (5 bases). Trimming cost V 1 base and J 4 bases, with 19 bases left between them. This CDR3 spans 17 amino acids. CDR1 is SGHTA, CDR2 FQGTGA, per germline. The CDR3 protein is CASSLNGGTSSFYGYTF. CDR3 DNA sequence: TGTGCCAGCAGCTTAAACGGGGGAACCTCCTCGTTCTATGGCTACACCTTC.

V is TRBV5-1 and J is TRBJ2-7; D is possibly TRBD1 (6 bases). Germline V CDR1 and CDR2: SGHRS, YFSETQ. V was shortened by 0 bases and J by 6 bases, with 19 bases between the two germline ends. The CDR3 covers 16 residues. The CDR3: CASSLAVQGALSEQYF. The CDR3, as DNA: TGCGCCAGCAGCTTGGCCGTACAGGGAGCCCTTTCCGAGCAGTACTTC.

The gene calls are TRBV19 and TRBJ2-5; maybe TRBD2 (6 bases). V lost 0 bases and J lost 2, with 7 bases in between. The CDR3 totals 14 residues. CDR1 is LNHDA and CDR2 is SQIVND in the germline V gene (reference sequence). CDR3 residues: CASSIEGTQETQYF. The DNA of the CDR3 is TGTGCCAGTAGTATAGAAGGGACTCAAGAGACCCAGTACTTC.

The chain has TRBV6-4 and TRBJ1-1, with D possibly matching TRBD1 (6 bases). With 3 bases removed from V and 5 bases from J, the gap between germline ends came to 10 bases. In germline, CDR1 is MRHNA, CDR2 SNTAGT. CDR3 size: 13 residues. CDR3 sequence: CASSENRVTEAFF. CDR3 DNA sequence: TGTGCCAGCAGTGAGAACAGGGTAACTGAAGCTTTCTTT.

The chain recombines TRBV6-5 with TRBJ2-7, with 8 bases matching TRBD1. There are 15 residues in the CDR3. CDR1 MNHEY and CDR2 SVGAGI come from the germline V gene. The V gene end was trimmed by 5 bases and the J gene end by 1 base; junction bases not matched to a gene: 7. The CDR3 region has the DNA TGTGCCAGCAGTCGAGCCGGGACAGGATCCTACGAGCAGTACTTC. Its translation: CASSRAGTGSYEQYF.

J is TRBJ1-5 and V is TRBV6-5; D perhaps matches TRBD1 (5 bases). Germline assignment: CDR1 MNHEY and CDR2 SVGAGI. V lost 0 bases, J lost 1 base, and 10 bases lay in between. The length of the CDR3 is 16 residues. The CDR3 bases are TGTGCCAGCAGTTACTCTTGGCGGGACAGCAATCAGCCCCAGCATTTT. Translating gives CASSYSWRDSNQPQHF.

This clone was found once. The chain joins TRBV25-1 to TRBJ1-1; 9 nucleotides match TRBD1. V shed 5 bases, J shed 4 bases, and the junction held 5 bases outside the gene matches. The CDR3 covers 14 residues. The germline gives CDR1 MGHDK, CDR2 SYGVNS. The CDR3 sequence: CASSNTGGGTEAFF. The DNA of the CDR3 is TGTGCCAGCAGTAACACAGGGGGCGGCACTGAAGCTTTCTTT. Full variable domain (outside the CDR3, taken from reference TRBV25-1 and TRBJ1-1): EADIYQTPRYLVIGTGKKITLECSQTMGHDKMYWYQQDPGMELHLIHYSYGVNSTEKGDLSSESTVSRIRTEHFPLTLESARPSHTSQYLCASSNTGGGTEAFFGQGTRLTVV.

V and J are TRBV19 and TRBJ2-3; D may be TRBD2 (5 bases). The length of the CDR3 is 16 residues. From germline, CDR1 is LNHDA and CDR2 SQIVND (reference sequence). Trimming took 0 bases from V and 0 from J, leaving 10 bases between them. CDR3 DNA sequence: TGTGCCAGTAGTATAGAGGGAGTTACTAGCACAGATACGCAGTATTTT. It is translated as CASSIEGVTSTDTQYF.

J is TRBJ1-5 and V is TRBV19, with TRBD1 identical over 9 bases. The CDR3 sequence is 14 residues long. V lost 8 bases and J lost 4; bases outside the gene matches: 6. CDR1 is LNHDA and CDR2 is SQIVND in the germline V gene (reference sequence). DNA for the CDR3: TGTGCCAGTGGGACAGGGTCTAGGAATCAGCCCCAGCATTTT. Translated, it gives CASGTGSRNQPQHF. The full variable domain, with the rest looked up from reference TRBV19 and TRBJ1-5, is DGGITQSPKYLFRKEGQNVTLSCEQNLNHDAMYWYRQDPGQGLRLIYYSQIVNDFQKGDIAEGYSVSREKKESFPLTVTSAQKNPTAFYLCASGTGSRNQPQHFGDGTRLSIL.

The chain uses TRBV12-3 or TRBV12-4 and TRBJ2-1, with D tentatively TRBD2 (5 bases). V lost 6 bases, J lost 7 bases, and 10 bases lay in between. This CDR3 is 12 amino acids long. CDR3 amino acids: CASRPPGNEQFF. CDR3 sequence (DNA): TGTGCCAGCAGGCCCCCGGGAAATGAGCAGTTCTTC.

V gene TRBV24-1 combines with J gene TRBJ1-5; D call uncertain. The ends were cut back, 5 bases at V and 3 bases at J, with 4 bases in the middle. CDR1 is KGHDR and CDR2 is SFDVKD in the germline V gene. The CDR3 spans 12 residues. For the CDR3, the DNA is TGTGCCACCAGTGCCCTCAATCAGCCCCAGCATTTT. Encoded protein: CATSALNQPQHF.

The genes are TRBV28 and TRBJ1-3; no clear D. Germline CDR1 is MDHEN and CDR2 is SYDVKM. V was pared by 5 bases and J by 6 bases, with 38 bases between. The CDR3 has 22 residues. CDR3 protein: CASSPGRMGSLWNSGSLNTIYF. The DNA for the CDR3 is TGTGCCAGCAGTCCCGGGAGAATGGGCAGTTTATGGAATTCCGGTAGCTTAAACACCATATATTTT.

V and J are TRBV19 and TRBJ1-5; D call uncertain. This CDR3 contains 14 residues. Deletions cut 3 bases from V and 3 bases from J, with 9 bases between. Germline CDR1 is LNHDA and CDR2 is SQIVND (reference sequence). The CDR3 bases are TGTGCCAGTAGTATTTGGAGGGCCAATCAGCCCCAGCATTTT. Translation: CASSIWRANQPQHF.

This chain joins TRBV27 and TRBJ2-2; the D gene is possibly TRBD1 (6 bases). V was trimmed by 5 bases and J by 0 bases, leaving 13 bases between them. The CDR3 runs to 16 residues. CDR1 MNHEY and CDR2 SMNVEV come from the germline V gene (reference sequence). The CDR3 nucleotides read TGTGCCAGCAGTCGTGACAGGAGCGCGAACACCGGGGAGCTGTTTTTT. Translated: CASSRDRSANTGELFF.

The J gene is TRBJ2-5, the V gene TRBV29-1; no clear D gene. Germline loops: CDR1 SQVTM, CDR2 ANQGSEA. This CDR3 is 13 amino acids long. Deletions cut 5 bases from V and 1 base from J, with 11 bases between. DNA of the CDR3: TGCAGCGTTTCCCAGGTACCCCAAGAGACCCAGTACTTC. Its protein product is CSVSQVPQETQYF. Based on the CDR3 plus reference TRBV29-1 and TRBJ2-5, the full variable domain is SAVISQKPSRDICQRGTSLTIQCQVDSQVTMMFWYRQQPGQSLTLIATANQGSEATYESGFVIDKFPISRPNLTFSTLTVSNMSPEDSSIYLCSVSQVPQETQYFGPGTRLLVL.